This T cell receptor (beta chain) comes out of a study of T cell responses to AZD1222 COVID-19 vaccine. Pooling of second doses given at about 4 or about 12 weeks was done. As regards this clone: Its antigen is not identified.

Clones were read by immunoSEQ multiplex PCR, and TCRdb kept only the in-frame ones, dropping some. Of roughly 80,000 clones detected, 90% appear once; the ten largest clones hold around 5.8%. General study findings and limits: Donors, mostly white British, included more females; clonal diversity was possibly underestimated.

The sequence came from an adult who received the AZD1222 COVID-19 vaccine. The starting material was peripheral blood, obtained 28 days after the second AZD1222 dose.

CDR3 DNA sequence: TGTGCCAGCTCCCAAGGGGAAAACACCATATATTTT. As protein: CASSQGENTIYF. The rearrangement links TRBV6-6 to TRBJ1-3; D possibly corresponds to TRBD1 (5 bases). This CDR3 contains 12 residues. Germline V lookup: CDR1 MNHNY, CDR2 SVGAGI (reference sequence). V was cut by 8 bases and J by 6 bases, with 11 bases left in between.